The clone carrying this TCR beta chain was counted between two and nine times. What it binds is unknown. CDR1 and CDR2 (germline): SGHDN, FVKESK. The CDR3 is 17 residues long. V gave up 4 bases and J gave up 0 bases, with 15 bases separating them. The sample is drawn from a study of cytomegalovirus exposure and HLA in healthy donors. Study findings and constraints: Investigators reported 164 TCR beta chains as tied to cytomegalovirus.

Amplification used 60 Vbeta primers and 13 Jbeta primers. The repertoire was sequenced with immunoSEQ multiplex PCR; TCRdb's copy has only in-frame clones and lacks some. The top ten clones hold around 5% of a sample with some 110,000 clones, over 60% of them seen once. The rearrangement uses TRBV14 and TRBJ1-4; weak D call: TRBD1 (5 bases). The TCR originated in a man younger than 45 in good health and CMV-seropositive. Sequencing used PBMCs. The CDR3 DNA is TGTGCCAGCAGCCCCTGGACGGACATGGCAACTAATGAAAAACTGTTTTTT. Residues: CASSPWTDMATNEKLFF.